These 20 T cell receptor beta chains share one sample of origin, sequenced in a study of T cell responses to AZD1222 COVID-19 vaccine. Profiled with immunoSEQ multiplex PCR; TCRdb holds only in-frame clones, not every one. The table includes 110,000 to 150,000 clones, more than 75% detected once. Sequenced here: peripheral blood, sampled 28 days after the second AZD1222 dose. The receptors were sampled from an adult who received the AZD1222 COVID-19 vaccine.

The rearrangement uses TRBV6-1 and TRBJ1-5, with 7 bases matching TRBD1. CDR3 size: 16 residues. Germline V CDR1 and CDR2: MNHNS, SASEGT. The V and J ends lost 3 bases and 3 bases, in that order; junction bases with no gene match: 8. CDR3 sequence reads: CASSDLDRINNQPQHF. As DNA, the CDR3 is TGTGCCAGCAGTGACTTGGACAGGATTAACAATCAGCCCCAGCATTTT.

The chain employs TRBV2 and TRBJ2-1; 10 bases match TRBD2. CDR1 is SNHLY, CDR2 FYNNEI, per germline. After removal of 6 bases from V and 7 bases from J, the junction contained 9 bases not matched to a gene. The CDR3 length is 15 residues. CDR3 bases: TGTGCCAGCAGGGGTACTAGCGGGATTGGAAATGAGCAGTTCTTC. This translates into CASRGTSGIGNEQFF.

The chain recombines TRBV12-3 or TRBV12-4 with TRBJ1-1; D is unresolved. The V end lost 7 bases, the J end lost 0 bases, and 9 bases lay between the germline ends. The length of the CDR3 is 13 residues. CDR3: CASNIQMNTEAFF. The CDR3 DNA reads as TGTGCCAGCAATATTCAGATGAACACTGAAGCTTTCTTT.

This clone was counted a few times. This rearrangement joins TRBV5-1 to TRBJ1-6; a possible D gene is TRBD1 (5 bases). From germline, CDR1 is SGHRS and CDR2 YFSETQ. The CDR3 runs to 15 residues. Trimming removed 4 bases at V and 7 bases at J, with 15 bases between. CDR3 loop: CASSPYVGGNSPLHF. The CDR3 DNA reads TGCGCCAGCAGCCCCTATGTGGGGGGGAATTCACCCCTCCACTTT.

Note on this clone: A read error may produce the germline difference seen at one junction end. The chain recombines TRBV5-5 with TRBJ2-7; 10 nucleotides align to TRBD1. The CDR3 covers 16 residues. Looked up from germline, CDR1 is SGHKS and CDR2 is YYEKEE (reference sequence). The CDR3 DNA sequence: TGTGCCAGCAGCACAATACTCCGGGACAGGGGCACCCACAAAAGATTC. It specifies CASSTILRDRGTHKRF.

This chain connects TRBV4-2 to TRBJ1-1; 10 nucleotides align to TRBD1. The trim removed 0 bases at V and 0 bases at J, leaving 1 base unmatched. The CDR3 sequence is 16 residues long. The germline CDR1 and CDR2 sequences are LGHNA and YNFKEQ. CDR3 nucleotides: TGTGCCAGCAGCCAAGAGGACAGGGGGGTGAACACTGAAGCTTTCTTT. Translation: CASSQEDRGVNTEAFF.

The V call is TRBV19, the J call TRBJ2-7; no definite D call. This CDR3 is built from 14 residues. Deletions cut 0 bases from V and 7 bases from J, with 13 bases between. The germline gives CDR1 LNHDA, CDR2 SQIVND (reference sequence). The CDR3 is CASSIDREHTEQYF. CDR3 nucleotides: TGTGCCAGTAGTATAGATAGGGAACACACGGAGCAGTACTTC.

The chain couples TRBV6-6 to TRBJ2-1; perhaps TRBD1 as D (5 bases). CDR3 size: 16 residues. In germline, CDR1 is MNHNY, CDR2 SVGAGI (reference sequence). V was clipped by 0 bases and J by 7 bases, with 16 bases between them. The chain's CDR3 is CASSYSTTAYRNEQFF. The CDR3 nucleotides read TGTGCCAGCAGTTACTCGACCACTGCGTACAGGAATGAGCAGTTCTTC.

The CDR3 sequence: CASRDRDSNQPQHF. The CDR3 bases are TGTGCTTCTAGGGACAGGGATAGCAATCAGCCCCAGCATTTT. The chain joins TRBV6-5 to TRBJ1-5; TRBD1 matches 9 bases. This CDR3 is built from 14 residues. Germline-derived CDR1 and CDR2 are MNHEY and SVGAGI.

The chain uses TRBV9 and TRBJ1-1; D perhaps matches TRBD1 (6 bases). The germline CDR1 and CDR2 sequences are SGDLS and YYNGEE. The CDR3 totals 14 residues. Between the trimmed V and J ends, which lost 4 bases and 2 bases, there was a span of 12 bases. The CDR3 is CASSTDRLNTEAFF. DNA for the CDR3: TGTGCCAGCAGCACCGACAGGCTCAACACTGAAGCTTTCTTT.

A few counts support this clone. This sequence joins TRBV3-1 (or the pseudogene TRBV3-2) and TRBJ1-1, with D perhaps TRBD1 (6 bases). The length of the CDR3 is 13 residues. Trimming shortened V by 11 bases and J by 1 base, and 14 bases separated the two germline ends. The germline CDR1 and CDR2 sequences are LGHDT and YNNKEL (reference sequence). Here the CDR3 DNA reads TGTGCCGCTCGTGGGGACACGAACACTGAAGCTTTCTTT. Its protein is CAARGDTNTEAFF.

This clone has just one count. DNA for the CDR3: TGTGCCAGCAGCGTGACAGCCCCTGAAGCTTTCTTT. Its translation is CASSVTAPEAFF. The chain uses TRBV2 and TRBJ1-1; tentatively, D is TRBD1 (5 bases). CDR1 and CDR2 (germline): SNHLY, FYNNEI. The CDR3 runs 12 residues. Trimming stripped 6 bases from V and 6 bases from J, with 11 bases between.

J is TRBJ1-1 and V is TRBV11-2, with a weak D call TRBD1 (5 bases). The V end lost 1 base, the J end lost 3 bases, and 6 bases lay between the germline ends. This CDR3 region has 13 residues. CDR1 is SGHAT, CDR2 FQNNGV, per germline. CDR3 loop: CASSLGRDTEAFF. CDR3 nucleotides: TGTGCCAGCAGCTTAGGCAGGGACACTGAAGCTTTCTTT.

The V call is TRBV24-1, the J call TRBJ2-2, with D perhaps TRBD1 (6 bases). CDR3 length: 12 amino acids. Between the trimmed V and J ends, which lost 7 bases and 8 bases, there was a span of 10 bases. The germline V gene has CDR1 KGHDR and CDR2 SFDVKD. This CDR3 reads CATSPGVGELFF. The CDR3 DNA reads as TGTGCCACCAGCCCAGGGGTGGGGGAGCTGTTTTTT.

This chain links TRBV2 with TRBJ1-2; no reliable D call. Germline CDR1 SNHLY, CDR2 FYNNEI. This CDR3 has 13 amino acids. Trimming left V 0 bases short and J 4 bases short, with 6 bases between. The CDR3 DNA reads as TGTGCCAGCAGTGAAGCAGTGGTCTATGGCTACACCTTC. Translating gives CASSEAVVYGYTF.

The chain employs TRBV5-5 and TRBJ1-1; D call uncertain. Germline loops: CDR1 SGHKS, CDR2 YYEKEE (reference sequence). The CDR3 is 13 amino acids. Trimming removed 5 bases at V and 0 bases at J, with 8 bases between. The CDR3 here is CASRLDLNTEAFF. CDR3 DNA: TGTGCCAGCAGGCTCGATTTGAACACTGAAGCTTTCTTT.

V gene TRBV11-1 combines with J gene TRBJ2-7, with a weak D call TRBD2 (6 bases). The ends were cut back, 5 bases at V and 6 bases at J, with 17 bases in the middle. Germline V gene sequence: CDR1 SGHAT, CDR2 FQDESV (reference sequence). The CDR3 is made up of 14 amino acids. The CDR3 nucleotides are TGTGCCAGCAGCCAAGAGGTCGGGGGAAGCGAGCAGTACTTC. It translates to CASSQEVGGSEQYF.

The CDR3 spells CASGLGPHPQHF. As DNA, the CDR3 is TGTGCTAGTGGTTTGGGCCCCCACCCCCAGCATTTT. The chain is built from TRBV12-5 and TRBJ1-5; D is ambiguous. The CDR3 totals 12 residues. Per the germline V gene, CDR1 is LGHNT and CDR2 is FRNRAP. Trimming removed 1 base from V and 10 bases from J, with 8 bases in between.

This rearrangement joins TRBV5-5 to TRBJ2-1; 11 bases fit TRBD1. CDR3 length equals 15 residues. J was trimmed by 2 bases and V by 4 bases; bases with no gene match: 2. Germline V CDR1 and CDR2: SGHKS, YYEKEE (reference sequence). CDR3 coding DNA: TGTGCCAGCAGCCCGGACAGGGGGCCCTACAATGAGCAGTTCTTC. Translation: CASSPDRGPYNEQFF.

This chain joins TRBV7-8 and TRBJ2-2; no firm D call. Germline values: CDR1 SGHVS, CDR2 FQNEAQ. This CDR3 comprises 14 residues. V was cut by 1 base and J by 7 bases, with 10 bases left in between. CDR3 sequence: CASSLGRWGGELFF. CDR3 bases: TGTGCCAGCAGCTTAGGACGTTGGGGCGGGGAGCTGTTTTTT.